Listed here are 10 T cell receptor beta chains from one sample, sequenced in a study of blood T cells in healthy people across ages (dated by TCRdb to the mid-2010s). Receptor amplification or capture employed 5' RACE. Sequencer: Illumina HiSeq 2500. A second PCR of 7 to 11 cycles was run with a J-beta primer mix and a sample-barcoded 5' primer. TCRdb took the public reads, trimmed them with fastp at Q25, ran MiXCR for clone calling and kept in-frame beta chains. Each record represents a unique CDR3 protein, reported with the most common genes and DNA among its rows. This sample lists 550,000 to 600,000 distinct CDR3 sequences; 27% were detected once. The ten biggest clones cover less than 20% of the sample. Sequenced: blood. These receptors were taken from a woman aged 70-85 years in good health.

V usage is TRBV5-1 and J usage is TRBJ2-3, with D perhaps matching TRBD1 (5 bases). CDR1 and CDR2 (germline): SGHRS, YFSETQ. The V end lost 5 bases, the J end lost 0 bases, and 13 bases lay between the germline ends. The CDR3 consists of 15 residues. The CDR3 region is CASRETTVSTDTQYF. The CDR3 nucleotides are TGCGCCAGCAGGGAGACGACAGTTAGCACAGATACGCAGTATTTT.

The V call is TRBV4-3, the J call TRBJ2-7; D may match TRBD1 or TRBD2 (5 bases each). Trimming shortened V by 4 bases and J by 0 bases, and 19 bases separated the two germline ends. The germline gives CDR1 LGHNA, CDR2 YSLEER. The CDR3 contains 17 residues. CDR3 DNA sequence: TGCGCCAGCAGCCGTTTGGCCGGGACGGGGACCTCCTACGAGCAGTACTTC. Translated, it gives CASSRLAGTGTSYEQYF.

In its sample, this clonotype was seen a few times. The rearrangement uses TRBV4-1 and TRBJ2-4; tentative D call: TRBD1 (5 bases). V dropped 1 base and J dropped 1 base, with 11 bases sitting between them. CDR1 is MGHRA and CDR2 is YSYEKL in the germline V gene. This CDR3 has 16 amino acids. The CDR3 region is CASSQVTALAKNIQYF. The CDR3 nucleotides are TGCGCCAGCAGCCAAGTGACAGCTTTGGCCAAAAACATTCAGTACTTC.

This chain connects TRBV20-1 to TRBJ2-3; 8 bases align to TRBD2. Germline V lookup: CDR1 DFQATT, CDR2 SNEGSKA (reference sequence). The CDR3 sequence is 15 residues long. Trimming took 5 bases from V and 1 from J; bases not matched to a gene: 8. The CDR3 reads CSASTSGAGTDTQYF. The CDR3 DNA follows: TGCAGTGCTTCTACTAGCGGAGCCGGCACAGATACGCAGTATTTT.

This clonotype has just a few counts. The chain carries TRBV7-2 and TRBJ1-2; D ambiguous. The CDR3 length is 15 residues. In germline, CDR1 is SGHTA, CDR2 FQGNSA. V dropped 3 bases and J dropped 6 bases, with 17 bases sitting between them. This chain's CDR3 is CASSLGGIILNGYTF. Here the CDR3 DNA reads TGTGCCAGCAGCTTGGGAGGGATAATTCTCAATGGCTACACCTTC. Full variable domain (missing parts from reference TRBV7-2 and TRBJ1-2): GAGVSQSPSNKVTEKGKDVELRCDPISGHTALYWYRQSLGQGLEFLIYFQGNSAPDKSGLPSDRFSAERTGGSVSTLTIQRTQQEDSAVYLCASSLGGIILNGYTFGSGTRLTVV.

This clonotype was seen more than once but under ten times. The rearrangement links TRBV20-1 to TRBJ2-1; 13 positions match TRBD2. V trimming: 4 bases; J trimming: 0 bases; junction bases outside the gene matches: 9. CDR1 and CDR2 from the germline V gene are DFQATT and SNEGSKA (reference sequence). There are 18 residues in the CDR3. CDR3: CSAITSGGVKSSYNEQFF. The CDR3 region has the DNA TGCAGTGCTATTACTAGCGGGGGGGTTAAGAGCTCCTACAATGAGCAGTTCTTC.

For the CDR3, the DNA is TGTGCCAGCTCGCAGGACGGGATTGACCAAGAGACCCAGTACTTC. This sequence encodes CASSQDGIDQETQYF. The V gene is TRBV18, the J gene TRBJ2-5; a possible D gene is TRBD2 (5 bases). Trimming removed 6 bases from V and 0 bases from J, with 14 bases in between. Germline V gives CDR1 KGHSH, CDR2 LQKENI. The CDR3 spans 15 residues. Complete variable domain (other parts from reference TRBV18 and TRBJ2-5): NAGVMQNPRHLVRRRGQEARLRCSPMKGHSHVYWYRQLPEEGLKFMVYLQKENIIDESGMPKERFSAEFPKEGPSILRIQQVVRGDSAAYFCASSQDGIDQETQYFGPGTRLLVL.

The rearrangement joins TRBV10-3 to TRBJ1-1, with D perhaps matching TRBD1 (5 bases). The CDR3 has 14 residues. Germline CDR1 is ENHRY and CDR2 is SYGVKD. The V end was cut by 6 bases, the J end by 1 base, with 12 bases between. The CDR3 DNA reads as TGTGCCATCAGGGGGGGTTGGGAGAACACTGAAGCTTTCTTT. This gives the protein CAIRGGWENTEAFF.

CDR3 amino acids: CASSLSEQYF. DNA of the CDR3: TGTGCCAGCAGCTTAAGCGAGCAGTACTTC. This sequence joins TRBV11-3 and TRBJ2-1; D ambiguous. The DNA end lines up better with TRBJ2-7; the J call may be wrong. Germline V gene lookup returns CDR1 SGHNT and CDR2 YENEEA. CDR3 length equals 10 residues.

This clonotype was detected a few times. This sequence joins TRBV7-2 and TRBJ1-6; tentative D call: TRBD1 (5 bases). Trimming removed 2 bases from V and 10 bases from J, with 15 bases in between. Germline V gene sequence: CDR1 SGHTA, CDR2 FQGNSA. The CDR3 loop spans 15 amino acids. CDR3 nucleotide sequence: TGTGCCAGCAGCTTAAGCGTCGGGGCGAACTCACCCCTCCACTTT. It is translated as CASSLSVGANSPLHF.